These T cell receptor beta chains were read from a single sample in a study of cytomegalovirus exposure and HLA in healthy donors. The method was immunoSEQ multiplex PCR; TCRdb's version includes in-frame clones alone and lacks a portion of them. The table has more than 85,000 clones, approximately 81% seen once. The sequencing input was PBMCs. The origin of the receptors is a male donor in good health and CMV-seropositive. CDR3s leave out the opening cysteine and the closing phenylalanine or tryptophan. Fields, in order: V gene, CDR3 protein.

TRBV30 | AWTFQGSAKLF
TRBV30 | AWSVKGNEQF
TRBV6-1 | ASSDQGSDGYT
TRBV5-6 | ASSLISGGTEQF
TRBV9 | ASSAFGTGGLYEQF
TRBV7-2 | ASSSRGYTNTGELF
TRBV9 | ASSIKTGDEQY
TRBV5-1 | ASSGLAGGPSYNEQF
TRBV2 | ASRLRLGQGLEKLF
TRBV6-4 | ASSDPFRDGYT
TRBV6-5 | ASKWPGMGGYT
TRBV15 | ATSSEGDTEAF
TRBV19 | ASSMRAETEAF
TRBV7-9 | ASSPRGAGTEAF
TRBV18 | ASSSRQGVTEAF
TRBV30 | AWGTGNEKLF
TRBV4-3 | ASSRRLDNYNQPQH
TRBV30 | AWSKASGYNEQF
TRBV29-1 | SVDGTGYEQY